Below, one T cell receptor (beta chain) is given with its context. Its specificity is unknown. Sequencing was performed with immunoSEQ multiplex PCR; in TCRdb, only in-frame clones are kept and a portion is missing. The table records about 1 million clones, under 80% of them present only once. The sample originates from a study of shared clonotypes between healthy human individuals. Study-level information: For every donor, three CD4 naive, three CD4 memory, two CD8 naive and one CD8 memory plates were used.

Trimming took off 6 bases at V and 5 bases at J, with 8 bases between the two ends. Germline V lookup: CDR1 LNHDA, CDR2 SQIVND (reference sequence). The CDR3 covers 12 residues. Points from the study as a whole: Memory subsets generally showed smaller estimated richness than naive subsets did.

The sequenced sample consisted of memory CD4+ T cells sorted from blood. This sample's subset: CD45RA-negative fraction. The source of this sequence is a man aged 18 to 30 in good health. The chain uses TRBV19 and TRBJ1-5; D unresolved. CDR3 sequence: CASREGYQPQHF. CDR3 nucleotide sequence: TGTGCCAGTAGGGAGGGTTATCAGCCCCAGCATTTT. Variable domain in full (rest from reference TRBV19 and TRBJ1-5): DGGITQSPKYLFRKEGQNVTLSCEQNLNHDAMYWYRQDPGQGLRLIYYSQIVNDFQKGDIAEGYSVSREKKESFPLTVTSAQKNPTAFYLCASREGYQPQHFGDGTRLSIL.